The next 21 T cell receptor beta chains were all read from a single sample in a study of T cell changes during pregnancy in multiple sclerosis. Sequencing used immunoSEQ multiplex PCR; TCRdb keeps in-frame clones, though not all of them. Of fewer than 55,000 clones listed, roughly 91% are singletons. The specimen comprised CD8+ T cells from peripheral blood mononuclear cells, sampled after pregnancy. The origin of the receptors is a female donor in good health, enrolled as a control in a pregnancy study.

The rearrangement joins TRBV7-2 to TRBJ1-2, with D maybe TRBD1 (5 bases). Germline assignment: CDR1 SGHTA and CDR2 FQGNSA. V gave up 0 bases and J gave up 8 bases, with 16 bases separating them. The CDR3 contains 15 residues. The CDR3 region has the DNA TGTGCCAGCAGCTTAGCGACGGTCAGGGCAAGCGGCTACACCTTC. Residues: CASSLATVRASGYTF.

This clone was seen more than once but under ten times. The genes are TRBV27 and TRBJ1-6; D gene unclear. Germline V lookup: CDR1 MNHEY, CDR2 SMNVEV (reference sequence). CDR3 length: 13 residues. Trimming stripped 5 bases from V and 13 bases from J, with 15 bases between. The CDR3: CASSPLTGSPLHF. The CDR3 nucleotides read TGTGCCAGCAGTCCCCTAACGGGATCTCCCCTCCACTTT.

This chain joins TRBV5-4 and TRBJ1-2, with D maybe TRBD1 (6 bases). Looked up from germline, CDR1 is SGHNT and CDR2 is YYREEE (reference sequence). The CDR3 contains 13 residues. Trimming removed 5 bases at V and 4 bases at J, with 12 bases between. The CDR3 DNA reads TGTGCCAGCAGTCAACGGACAGCCTATGGCTACACCTTC. Translating gives CASSQRTAYGYTF. Filled out from reference TRBV5-4 and TRBJ1-2, the complete variable domain reads ETGVTQSPTHLIKTRGQQVTLRCSSQSGHNTVSWYQQALGQGPQFIFQYYREEENGRGNFPPRFSGLQFPNYSSELNVNALELDDSALYLCASSQRTAYGYTFGSGTRLTVV.

This chain uses TRBV15 with TRBJ2-3; D perhaps matches TRBD2 (6 bases). CDR1 and CDR2 from the germline V gene are LNHNV and YYDKDF (reference sequence). V was pared by 1 base and J by 6 bases, with 14 bases between. The CDR3 loop spans 15 amino acids. CDR3 sequence reads: CATSRARGGSDTQYF. Written as DNA, the CDR3 is TGTGCCACCAGCAGAGCTAGGGGAGGCTCCGATACGCAGTATTTT.

The genes are TRBV4-2 and TRBJ2-1; TRBD2 matches 15 bases. The ends lost 4 bases at V and 7 bases at J; junction bases unmatched: 2. This CDR3 spans 15 amino acids. Germline CDR1 LGHNA, CDR2 YNFKEQ. The CDR3 nucleotides read TGTGCCAGCAGCCCAGGACTAGCGGGGGGGAATGAGCAGTTCTTC. It yields the protein CASSPGLAGGNEQFF.

The J gene is TRBJ2-2, the V gene TRBV29-1; 7 nucleotides align to TRBD1. V lost 2 bases to trimming and J lost 5 bases; unmatched junction nucleotides: 5. CDR1 is SQVTM, CDR2 ANQGSEA, per germline. CDR3 length equals 14 residues. CDR3: CSVEPGQRTGELFF. CDR3 DNA sequence: TGCAGCGTTGAACCGGGACAGAGAACCGGGGAGCTGTTTTTT.

The V and J genes are TRBV7-9 and TRBJ2-3; TRBD2 matches 14 bases. The CDR3 covers 16 residues. V lost 7 bases to trimming and J lost 4 bases; unmatched junction nucleotides: 7. Germline values: CDR1 SEHNR, CDR2 FQNEAQ (reference sequence). The CDR3 DNA reads TGTGCCAGCACCCTGACTAGCGGGGGGGCTGCAGATACGCAGTATTTT. Amino acids: CASTLTSGGAADTQYF.

This chain joins TRBV27 and TRBJ1-6; perhaps TRBD1 as D (6 bases). Germline CDR1 MNHEY, CDR2 SMNVEV (reference sequence). The CDR3 loop spans 16 amino acids. Trimming took 1 base from V and 1 from J, leaving 8 bases between them. This chain's CDR3 is CASSLWGQSYNSPLHF. The CDR3, as DNA: TGTGCCAGCAGTTTATGGGGGCAGTCCTATAATTCACCCCTCCACTTT.

V usage is TRBV2 and J usage is TRBJ2-3, with D perhaps matching TRBD2 (6 bases). V was clipped by 4 bases and J by 1 base, with 12 bases between them. The CDR3 sequence is 15 residues long. Germline-derived CDR1 and CDR2 are SNHLY and FYNNEI. CDR3 residues: CASSGGLRGTDTQYF. Here the CDR3 DNA reads TGTGCCAGCAGTGGGGGACTCCGCGGCACAGATACGCAGTATTTT.

The V call is TRBV4-3, the J call TRBJ2-1; TRBD2 matches at 8 bases. Germline V gives CDR1 LGHNA, CDR2 YSLEER. With V trimmed by 0 bases and J by 2 bases, 3 bases remained unmatched. The CDR3 covers 16 residues. In DNA, the CDR3 is TGCGCCAGCAGCCAAGATCCGGGGGGGACCTACAATGAGCAGTTCTTC. It codes for CASSQDPGGTYNEQFF.

This clone was counted a single time. V usage is TRBV4-3 and J usage is TRBJ2-1; the match to TRBD1 covers 10 bases. The CDR3 sequence is 15 residues long. Germline V lookup: CDR1 LGHNA, CDR2 YSLEER. V shed 2 bases and J 7 bases; nucleotides not matched to a gene: 5. CDR3 sequence: CASSQRQGALNEQFF. DNA of the CDR3: TGCGCCAGCAGCCAAAGACAGGGGGCTTTGAATGAGCAGTTCTTC.

The J gene is TRBJ2-4, the V gene TRBV4-1; D is undetermined. Germline lookup yields CDR1 MGHRA and CDR2 YSYEKL. The CDR3 has 15 amino acids. With 3 bases removed from V and 3 bases from J, the gap between germline ends came to 12 bases. CDR3 in DNA: TGCGCCAGCAGCCATACTCCCCCTGGCAAAAACATTCAGTACTTC. Translating it yields CASSHTPPGKNIQYF.

A few counts support this clone. This chain connects TRBV6-5 to TRBJ1-6; 8 bases are a match to TRBD1. The germline gives CDR1 MNHEY, CDR2 SVGAGI. There are 14 residues in the CDR3. The V and J ends lost 10 bases and 9 bases, in that order; junction bases with no gene match: 11. The CDR3 sequence is CATWGAGGTSPLHF. The CDR3, as DNA: TGTGCCACCTGGGGGGCAGGGGGCACTTCACCCCTCCACTTT.

This clone was seen only once. The gene calls are TRBV6-5 and TRBJ1-5, with D uncertain. The CDR3 is 12 residues long. V gave up 6 bases and J gave up 6 bases, with 9 bases separating them. Germline V gene lookup returns CDR1 MNHEY and CDR2 SVGAGI. Written as DNA, the CDR3 is TGTGCCAGCAGCCCGGGGTCTCAGCCCCAGCATTTT. This gives the protein CASSPGSQPQHF.

The V call is TRBV10-3, the J call TRBJ1-5; 8 bases line up with TRBD1. CDR1 ENHRY and CDR2 SYGVKD come from the germline V gene. The CDR3 spans 18 residues. J lost 0 bases, V lost 2 bases, and 9 bases had no gene match. The CDR3 sequence: CAISEGQGAPYSNQPQHF. In nucleotides, the CDR3 is TGTGCCATCAGTGAGGGCCAGGGGGCCCCGTATAGCAATCAGCCCCAGCATTTT.

This chain uses TRBV9 with TRBJ1-2; D gene uncertain. CDR1 SGDLS and CDR2 YYNGEE come from the germline V gene. The CDR3 has 12 residues. Trimming removed 0 bases from V and 6 bases from J, with 6 bases in between. The CDR3 nucleotides are TGTGCCAGCAGCGTAGCCGAGGATGGCTACACCTTC. Its translation is CASSVAEDGYTF.

The V gene is TRBV7-3, the J gene TRBJ2-1, with TRBD1 matching 8 bases. The CDR3 consists of 13 residues. Per germline, CDR1 SGHTA and CDR2 FQGTGA. The trim removed 8 bases at V and 6 bases at J, leaving 6 bases unmatched. In DNA, the CDR3 is TGTGCCAGCTCGGACAGGGTCTTCAATGAGCAGTTCTTC. It codes for CASSDRVFNEQFF.

The chain couples TRBV29-1 to TRBJ2-7; maybe TRBD1 (6 bases). The CDR3 covers 13 residues. Trimming took 1 base from V and 4 from J, leaving 11 bases between them. CDR1 SQVTM and CDR2 ANQGSEA come from the germline V gene. The CDR3 coding sequence is TGCAGCGTTGAAGGGACAGATGGGTACGAGCAGTACTTC. This codes for CSVEGTDGYEQYF.

This chain connects TRBV4-2 to TRBJ2-7, with 10 bases identical to TRBD1. CDR1 is LGHNA, CDR2 YNFKEQ, per germline. V shed 6 bases and J 6 bases; nucleotides not matched to a gene: 11. CDR3 length equals 15 residues. The CDR3 bases are TGTGCCAGCAGTACATTGATGGGGACAGGGGTCGAGCAGTACTTC. Protein product: CASSTLMGTGVEQYF.

V gene TRBV27 combines with J gene TRBJ1-2, with 12 bases matching TRBD1. V lost 2 bases, J lost 3 bases, and 7 bases stayed unmatched. Germline CDR1 MNHEY, CDR2 SMNVEV (reference sequence). The CDR3 sequence is 17 residues long. Here the CDR3 reads CASSLRGQGAYDYGYTF. In DNA, the CDR3 is TGTGCCAGCAGTTTAAGGGGACAGGGGGCTTATGACTATGGCTACACCTTC.

This rearrangement joins TRBV4-1 to TRBJ1-2; 10 bases are shared with TRBD1. The CDR3 totals 18 residues. The trim removed 0 bases at V and 6 bases at J, leaving 13 bases unmatched. Germline values: CDR1 MGHRA, CDR2 YSYEKL. The CDR3 DNA sequence: TGCGCCAGCAGCCAAGATTGGGATAGGACAGGGGGATTTGATGGCTACACCTTC. It specifies CASSQDWDRTGGFDGYTF.